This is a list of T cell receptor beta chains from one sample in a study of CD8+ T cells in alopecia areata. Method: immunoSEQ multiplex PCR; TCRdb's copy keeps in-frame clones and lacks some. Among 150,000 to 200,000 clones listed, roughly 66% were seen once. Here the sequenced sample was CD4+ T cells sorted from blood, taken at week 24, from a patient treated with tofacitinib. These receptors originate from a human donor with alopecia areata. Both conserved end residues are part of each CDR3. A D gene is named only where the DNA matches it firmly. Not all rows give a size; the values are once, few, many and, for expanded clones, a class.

CDR3aa: CASSQGGGSNYGYTF; CDR3nt: TGCGCCAGCAGCCAAGGCGGTGGGAGTAACTATGGCTACACCTTC; j_gene: TRBJ1-2; len: 15; d_gene: NA; abundance: NA; v_gene: TRBV4-3
CDR3aa: CASSFGGGHETQYF; CDR3nt: TGTGCCAGCAGCTTCGGTGGGGGGCATGAGACCCAGTACTTC; j_gene: TRBJ2-5; len: 14; d_gene: NA; abundance: NA; v_gene: TRBV5-4
CDR3aa: CASSPGEIQYF; CDR3nt: TGTGCCAGCTCACCGGGAGAGATTCAGTACTTC; j_gene: TRBJ2-4; len: 11; d_gene: NA; abundance: NA; v_gene: TRBV18
CDR3aa: CATALWTGGTEAFF; CDR3nt: TGTGCCACCGCATTGTGGACAGGGGGAACTGAAGCTTTCTTT; j_gene: TRBJ1-1; len: 14; d_gene: TRBD1; abundance: NA; v_gene: TRBV15
CDR3aa: CSVGGRATYEQYF; CDR3nt: TGCAGCGTCGGGGGACGGGCTACCTACGAGCAGTACTTC; j_gene: TRBJ2-7; len: 13; d_gene: NA; abundance: NA; v_gene: TRBV29-1
CDR3aa: CSVVTAYEQYF; CDR3nt: TGCAGCGTTGTGACAGCCTACGAGCAGTACTTC; j_gene: TRBJ2-7; len: 11; d_gene: NA; abundance: NA; v_gene: TRBV29-1
CDR3aa: CSALTGYEQYF; CDR3nt: TGCAGCGCCTTGACAGGCTACGAGCAGTACTTC; j_gene: TRBJ2-7; len: 11; d_gene: NA; abundance: many; v_gene: TRBV29-1
CDR3aa: CASSVNTGGSEAFF; CDR3nt: TGTGCCAGCAGCGTTAATACAGGAGGCAGTGAAGCTTTCTTT; j_gene: TRBJ1-1; len: 14; d_gene: NA; abundance: NA; v_gene: TRBV9
CDR3aa: CSVDPGQGLSETQYF; CDR3nt: TGCAGTGTTGATCCGGGACAGGGGTTGTCGGAGACCCAGTACTTC; j_gene: TRBJ2-5; len: 15; d_gene: TRBD1; abundance: NA; v_gene: TRBV29-1
CDR3aa: CAWSVGSGYTF; CDR3nt: TGTGCCTGGAGTGTCGGAAGTGGCTACACCTTC; j_gene: TRBJ1-2; len: 11; d_gene: NA; abundance: few; v_gene: TRBV30
CDR3aa: CAWNRVSSYGYTF; CDR3nt: TGTGCCTGGAACAGGGTTTCCTCCTATGGCTACACCTTC; j_gene: TRBJ1-2; len: 13; d_gene: NA; abundance: NA; v_gene: TRBV30
CDR3aa: CASSQDGGNRETQYF; CDR3nt: TGCGCCAGCAGCCAAGATGGCGGAAATCGAGAGACCCAGTACTTC; j_gene: TRBJ2-5; len: 15; d_gene: NA; abundance: NA; v_gene: TRBV4-3
CDR3aa: CSVEGGETDTQYF; CDR3nt: TGCAGCGTTGAAGGGGGGGAAACAGATACGCAGTATTTT; j_gene: TRBJ2-3; len: 13; d_gene: NA; abundance: NA; v_gene: TRBV29-1
CDR3aa: CASSLTPGEKLFF; CDR3nt: TGTGCCAGCAGCTTGACCCCTGGCGAAAAACTGTTTTTT; j_gene: TRBJ1-4; len: 13; d_gene: NA; abundance: NA; v_gene: TRBV7-3
CDR3aa: CASSLTADEQYF; CDR3nt: TGTGCCAGCAGCTTAACGGCTGACGAGCAGTACTTC; j_gene: TRBJ2-7; len: 12; d_gene: NA; abundance: NA; v_gene: TRBV11-3
CDR3aa: CASSLGGTGGISPLHF; CDR3nt: TGTGCCAGCAGCTTGGGGGGGACAGGGGGCATTTCACCCCTCCACTTT; j_gene: TRBJ1-6; len: 16; d_gene: TRBD1; abundance: few; v_gene: TRBV27
CDR3aa: CASLVLAGDSDEQFF; CDR3nt: TGTGCCAGCCTGGTACTAGCGGGGGACAGCGATGAGCAGTTCTTC; j_gene: TRBJ2-1; len: 15; d_gene: TRBD2; abundance: NA; v_gene: TRBV2
CDR3aa: CSVGPTGGYEQYF; CDR3nt: TGCAGCGTTGGCCCGACAGGGGGCTACGAGCAGTACTTC; j_gene: TRBJ2-7; len: 13; d_gene: TRBD1; abundance: once; v_gene: TRBV29-1
CDR3aa: CASSVSHGAEAFF; CDR3nt: TGTGCCAGCAGCGTATCCCACGGGGCTGAAGCTTTCTTT; j_gene: TRBJ1-1; len: 13; d_gene: NA; abundance: NA; v_gene: TRBV9
CDR3aa: CSVESPQGVTAKNIQYF; CDR3nt: TGCAGCGTTGAGTCCCCGCAGGGGGTCACCGCCAAAAACATTCAGTACTTC; j_gene: TRBJ2-4; len: 17; d_gene: TRBD1; abundance: NA; v_gene: TRBV29-1
CDR3aa: CASSVGTGGWYEQYF; CDR3nt: TGTGCCAGCAGCGTTGGGACAGGGGGTTGGTACGAGCAGTACTTC; j_gene: TRBJ2-7; len: 15; d_gene: TRBD1; abundance: NA; v_gene: TRBV9
CDR3aa: CSVLPGSAEAFF; CDR3nt: TGCAGCGTCCTGCCAGGGTCCGCTGAAGCTTTCTTT; j_gene: TRBJ1-1; len: 12; d_gene: NA; abundance: NA; v_gene: TRBV29-1
CDR3aa: CAISEMFNSNQPQHF; CDR3nt: TGTGCCATCAGTGAGATGTTCAATAGCAATCAGCCCCAGCATTTT; j_gene: TRBJ1-5; len: 15; d_gene: NA; abundance: few; v_gene: TRBV10-3
CDR3aa: CASSPKQGAYEQYF; CDR3nt: TGCGCCAGCAGCCCCAAGCAGGGGGCCTACGAGCAGTACTTC; j_gene: TRBJ2-7; len: 14; d_gene: TRBD1; abundance: NA; v_gene: TRBV5-1
CDR3aa: CSVEDLLPGAFF; CDR3nt: TGCAGCGTTGAAGATCTTCTACCGGGAGCTTTCTTT; j_gene: TRBJ1-1; len: 12; d_gene: NA; abundance: NA; v_gene: TRBV29-1
CDR3aa: CASSLGGLTDTQYF; CDR3nt: TGTGCCAGCAGCTTAGGCGGCCTCACAGATACGCAGTATTTT; j_gene: TRBJ2-3; len: 14; d_gene: NA; abundance: NA; v_gene: TRBV7-7
CDR3aa: CASSAGDRVYGYTF; CDR3nt: TGTGCCAGCAGTGCAGGGGACAGGGTCTATGGCTACACCTTC; j_gene: TRBJ1-2; len: 14; d_gene: TRBD1; abundance: once; v_gene: TRBV25-1
CDR3aa: CASRRKPGAGGTQYF; CDR3nt: TGTGCCAGCAGGCGAAAACCGGGCGCAGGAGGGACCCAGTACTTC; j_gene: TRBJ2-5; len: 15; d_gene: NA; abundance: NA; v_gene: TRBV6-5
CDR3aa: CASSQDMLGYTF; CDR3nt: TGTGCCAGCAGCCAGGATATGTTGGGCTACACCTTC; j_gene: TRBJ1-2; len: 12; d_gene: NA; abundance: NA; v_gene: TRBV14
CDR3aa: CASSLESSGASQYF; CDR3nt: TGTGCCAGCAGCTTAGAATCTAGCGGGGCTTCACAGTATTTT; j_gene: TRBJ2-3; len: 14; d_gene: TRBD2; abundance: NA; v_gene: TRBV7-2
CDR3aa: CASSPKRGGHGEQFF; CDR3nt: TGTGCCAGCAGCCCAAAGCGGGGGGGCCACGGTGAGCAGTTCTTC; j_gene: TRBJ2-1; len: 15; d_gene: TRBD2; abundance: NA; v_gene: TRBV7-2
CDR3aa: CASDPGGETQYF; CDR3nt: TGTGCCAGCGACCCAGGGGGAGAGACCCAGTACTTC; j_gene: TRBJ2-5; len: 12; d_gene: TRBD1; abundance: NA; v_gene: TRBV2
CDR3aa: CASSRTGINEQYF; CDR3nt: TGTGCCAGCAGCCGGACAGGGATCAACGAGCAGTACTTC; j_gene: TRBJ2-7; len: 13; d_gene: TRBD1; abundance: few; v_gene: TRBV7-2
CDR3aa: CASSDRAGNQPQHF; CDR3nt: TGTGCCAGCAGTGACAGGGCTGGCAATCAGCCCCAGCATTTT; j_gene: TRBJ1-5; len: 14; d_gene: NA; abundance: NA; v_gene: TRBV25-1
CDR3aa: CASSLERVNTEAFF; CDR3nt: TGTGCCAGCAGCTTAGAGAGAGTGAACACTGAAGCTTTCTTT; j_gene: TRBJ1-1; len: 14; d_gene: NA; abundance: few; v_gene: TRBV7-2
CDR3aa: CASRAGANVLTF; CDR3nt: TGTGCCAGCAGGGCTGGGGCCAACGTCCTGACTTTC; j_gene: TRBJ2-6; len: 12; d_gene: NA; abundance: NA; v_gene: TRBV6-5
CDR3aa: CASSLGTGQETQYF; CDR3nt: TGTGCCAGCAGCTTAGGGACAGGACAAGAGACCCAGTACTTC; j_gene: TRBJ2-5; len: 14; d_gene: TRBD1; abundance: NA; v_gene: TRBV7-2
CDR3aa: CASRPTGLAGDFTGELFF; CDR3nt: TGTGCCAGCAGACCAACAGGCCTAGCGGGGGACTTCACCGGGGAGCTGTTTTTT; j_gene: TRBJ2-2; len: 18; d_gene: TRBD2; abundance: few; v_gene: TRBV5-4
CDR3aa: CASSPGPTGFEKLFF; CDR3nt: TGTGCCAGCTCACCAGGCCCGACAGGGTTTGAAAAACTGTTTTTT; j_gene: TRBJ1-4; len: 15; d_gene: TRBD1; abundance: NA; v_gene: TRBV18
CDR3aa: CASSEPDRFQETQYF; CDR3nt: TGTGCCAGCAGTGAGCCCGACAGATTTCAAGAGACCCAGTACTTC; j_gene: TRBJ2-5; len: 15; d_gene: NA; abundance: NA; v_gene: TRBV25-1
CDR3aa: CAWTRSDSSNQPQHF; CDR3nt: TGTGCCTGGACTCGTAGCGACAGTAGCAATCAGCCCCAGCATTTT; j_gene: TRBJ1-5; len: 15; d_gene: NA; abundance: NA; v_gene: TRBV30
CDR3aa: CASSLEVSGAYEQYF; CDR3nt: TGTGCCAGCAGCTTGGAGGTTAGCGGGGCCTACGAGCAGTACTTC; j_gene: TRBJ2-7; len: 15; d_gene: TRBD2; abundance: once; v_gene: TRBV5-4
CDR3aa: CAISELIGLGSTNEKLFF; CDR3nt: TGTGCCATCAGTGAGCTAATCGGACTGGGGTCGACTAATGAAAAACTGTTTTTT; j_gene: TRBJ1-4; len: 18; d_gene: NA; abundance: NA; v_gene: TRBV10-3
CDR3aa: CSASWGETQYF; CDR3nt: TGCAGTGCTAGCTGGGGAGAGACCCAGTACTTC; j_gene: TRBJ2-5; len: 11; d_gene: NA; abundance: NA; v_gene: TRBV20-1
CDR3aa: CASRDRDNQPQHF; CDR3nt: TGTGCCAGCAGAGACAGGGACAATCAGCCCCAGCATTTT; j_gene: TRBJ1-5; len: 13; d_gene: TRBD1; abundance: NA; v_gene: TRBV28
CDR3aa: CSVADAGFPYNEQFF; CDR3nt: TGCAGCGTCGCCGACGCAGGGTTCCCCTACAATGAGCAGTTCTTC; j_gene: TRBJ2-1; len: 15; d_gene: NA; abundance: NA; v_gene: TRBV29-1
CDR3aa: CASSDEGADTQYF; CDR3nt: TGTGCCAGCAGTGATGAGGGTGCAGATACGCAGTATTTT; j_gene: TRBJ2-3; len: 13; d_gene: NA; abundance: NA; v_gene: TRBV2